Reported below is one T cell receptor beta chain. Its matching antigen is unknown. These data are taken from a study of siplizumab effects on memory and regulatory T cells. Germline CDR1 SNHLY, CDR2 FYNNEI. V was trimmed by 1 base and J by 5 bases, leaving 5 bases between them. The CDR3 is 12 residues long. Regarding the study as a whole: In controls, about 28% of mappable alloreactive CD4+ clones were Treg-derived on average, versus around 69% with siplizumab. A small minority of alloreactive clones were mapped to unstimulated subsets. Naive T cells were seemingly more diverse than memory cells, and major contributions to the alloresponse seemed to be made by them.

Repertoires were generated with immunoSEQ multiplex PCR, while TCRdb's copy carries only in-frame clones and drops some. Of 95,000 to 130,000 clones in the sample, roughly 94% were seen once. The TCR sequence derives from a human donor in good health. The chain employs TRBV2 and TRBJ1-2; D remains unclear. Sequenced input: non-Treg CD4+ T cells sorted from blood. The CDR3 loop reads CASSEGRYGYTF. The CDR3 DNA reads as TGTGCCAGCAGTGAAGGGAGATATGGCTACACCTTC.